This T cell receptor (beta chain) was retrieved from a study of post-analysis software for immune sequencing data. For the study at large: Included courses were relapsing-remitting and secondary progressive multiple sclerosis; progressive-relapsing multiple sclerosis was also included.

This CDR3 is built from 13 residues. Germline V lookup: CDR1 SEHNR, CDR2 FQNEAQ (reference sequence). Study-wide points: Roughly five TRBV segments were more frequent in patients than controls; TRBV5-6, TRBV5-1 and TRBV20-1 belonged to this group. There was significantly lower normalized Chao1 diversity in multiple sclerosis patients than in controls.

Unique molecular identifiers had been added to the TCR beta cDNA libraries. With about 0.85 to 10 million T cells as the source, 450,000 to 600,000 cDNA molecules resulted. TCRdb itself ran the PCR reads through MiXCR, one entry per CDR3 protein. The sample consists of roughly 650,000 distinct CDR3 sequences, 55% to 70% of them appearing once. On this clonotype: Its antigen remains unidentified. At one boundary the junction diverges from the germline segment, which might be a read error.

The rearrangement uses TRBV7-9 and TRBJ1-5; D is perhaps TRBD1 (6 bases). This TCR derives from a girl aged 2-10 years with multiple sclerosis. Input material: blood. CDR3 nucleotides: TGTGCCAGCAGCATTACAGGGAATCGGCCCCAGCATTTT. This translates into CASSITGNRPQHF. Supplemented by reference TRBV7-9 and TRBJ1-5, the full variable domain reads DTGVSQNPRHKITKRGQNVTFRCDPISEHNRLYWYRQTLGQGPEFLTYFQNEAQLEKSRLLSDRFSAERPKGSFSTLEIQRTEQGDSAMYLCASSITGNRPQHFGDGTRLSIL.